This T cell receptor beta chain was captured in a study of long-term antiretroviral therapy in people with HIV. Germline CDR1 reads DFQATT; CDR2 reads SNEGSKA (reference sequence). CDR3 length: 10 residues. Run at survey level, the immunoSEQ assay was version v3.0. TCRdb keeps only in-frame clones here, not all; method: immunoSEQ multiplex PCR. The sample holds over 35,000 clones; roughly 78% are singletons and the top ten take roughly 6%. In regard to this clone: At one of its ends the junction is not consistent with the germline gene, which may arise from a read error.

The V call is TRBV20-1, the J call TRBJ2-1, with a weak D call TRBD1 (5 bases). The TCR sequence derives from a man aged 25-45 years with HIV. The sample consisted of unsorted PBMCs, taken 3.4 years after starting antiretroviral therapy. This chain's CDR3 is CGAGLNEQFF. The CDR3 coding sequence is TGTGGGGCAGGGCTCAATGAGCAGTTCTTC.